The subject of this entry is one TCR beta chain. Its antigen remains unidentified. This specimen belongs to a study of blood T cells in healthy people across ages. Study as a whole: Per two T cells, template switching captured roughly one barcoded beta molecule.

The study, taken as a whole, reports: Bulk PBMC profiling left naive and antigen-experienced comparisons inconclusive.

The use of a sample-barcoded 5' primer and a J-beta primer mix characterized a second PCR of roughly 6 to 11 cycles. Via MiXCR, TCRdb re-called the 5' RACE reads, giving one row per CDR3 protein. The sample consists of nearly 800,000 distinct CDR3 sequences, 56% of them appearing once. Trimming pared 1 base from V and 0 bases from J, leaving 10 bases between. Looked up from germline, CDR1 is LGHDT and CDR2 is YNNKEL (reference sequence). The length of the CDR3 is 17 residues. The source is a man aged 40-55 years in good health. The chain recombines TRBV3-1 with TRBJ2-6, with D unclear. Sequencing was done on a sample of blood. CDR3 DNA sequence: TGTGCCAGCAGCCAAGGGCAACTAACCTCTGGGGCCAACGTCCTGACTTTC. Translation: CASSQGQLTSGANVLTF.